This note documents a single TCR beta chain sequence. No antigen is known for it. No per-base quality is available; no much larger clone lies one base away. These data come from a study of cytomegalovirus exposure and HLA in healthy donors (dated by TCRdb to about 2017). A note on the overall study: In an earlier analysis of fewer than 750 of the donors, approximately 300 Gb of sequence data and 90 million to 130 million unique TCR beta sequences from about 190 million T cells were reported. Roughly 300 gigabases of sequencing data and 78 million or so unique TCR sequences were included in an early release covering over 600 HLA-typed donors. Of the roughly 410 genotyped donors, 65% to 90% were placed in the genetic ancestry cluster associated with self-reported Caucasian donors. The study was designed to test whether signatures of past pathogen exposure could be identified by cataloging public T cell receptors. The T cell repertoires of 666 subjects were profiled by immunosequencing and related to cytomegalovirus serostatus. Along with the approximately 700-subject first cohort, a separate validation cohort of over 90 different subjects was used. To predict cytomegalovirus infection status, the study combined high-throughput TCR immunosequencing, statistical association of individual TCRs with disease status, and machine learning. A later analysis re-analyzed previously published TCR beta repertoires from roughly 600 donors and added high-resolution HLA genotyping to study TCR occurrence patterns. In the later analysis, no new phenotypic data were used to find candidate immune exposures; instead, reliance was placed on TCR beta sequences and their occurrence across donors. An earlier analysis of some 500 of the donors used high-throughput TCR beta sequencing to judge whether each TCR beta V gene segment behaved as functional or pseudogenic. Donor age, sex, ethnicity and CMV serostatus were collected together with the repertoire data. In a later genetic analysis, genome-wide SNP genotypes for 398 of the 666 donors were used, and that subset was treated as a discovery cohort. All discovery cohort repertoires had been generated on a single sequencing platform. HLA typing included class I and class II loci at four-digit resolution. The number of donors typed differed by locus, with roughly 629-640 for A, B, C, DRB1 and DQB1, roughly 520 for DQA1, 600 to 610 for DPA1, and approximately 470 for DPB1. Because of strong linkage in the cohort, four or five DR-DQ haplotypes were treated as single units for association and clustering. On average, about 200,000 unique TCR beta nucleotide sequences were sequenced per donor among 350 to 400 genotyped donors of the cohort, with roughly 18% of those sequences being non-productive. Here is what the overall study found, with its caveats: Three of the identified cytomegalovirus-associated TCR beta chains were confirmed in vitro to be specific for cytomegalovirus antigens. Strong co-occurrence of HLA alleles, especially DR and DQ, made assigning TCR associations to individual alleles difficult. Specific HLA alleles were associated with around 18,000 TCR beta sequences at a false discovery rate of 0.05 in a later analysis. Some IMGT-functional V segments, including TRBV6-2 and TRBV6-3, could not be distinguished by the 87-base-pair reads and were therefore excluded. A further reported finding was that TCR beta sequences accurately predicted the HLA-A and HLA-B alleles for most subjects in the first cohort. A cluster of highly shared sequence variants was judged likely to represent a technical artifact of the sequencing pipeline. This cohort had only TCR beta chains sequenced, and the lack of alpha or paired-chain data limited which features could be detected. Compared with equally common non-associated chains, HLA-associated TCR beta chains in a later analysis were more clonally expanded and had lower generation probabilities. A later analysis found that TCR association rates varied across HLA loci, with DRB1 alleles showing the most associated TCRs and HLA-C alleles the fewest. A later analysis found that most CMV-associated TCR beta chains appeared HLA-restricted, with HLA associations seemingly driven largely by CMV exposure. In both the original and validation cohorts, the classifier was reported to diagnose cytomegalovirus status with high specificity and sensitivity. A later genetic analysis reported fewer N-insertions in productive TCRs among donors in an Asian-associated ancestry cluster than the roughly 650-donor mean. In an earlier analysis of about 600 of the donors, most TCR beta V segments appeared in productive rearrangements about 87% or about 30% of the time, broadly matching IMGT annotations. CMV serostatus was the only immune exposure information available for the cohort. V-gene and J-gene trimming of TCR beta chains was associated with a missense DCLRE1C variant in a later genetic analysis, and the association was replicated in an independent cohort. Because counts were too low, roughly 17 rarely observed V segments, including chromosome 9 orphons, were left out of the earlier analysis of roughly 600 of the donors. The presence/absence analyses assumed that sequencing depth was roughly uniform across donors, and that assumption may not be true. Several of the top co-occurrence clusters appeared to be linked to parvovirus B19, influenza, CMV and Epstein-Barr virus, according to a later analysis. The authors suggested that the approach could potentially be generalized to other disease states and immunological phenotypes. Correlated functional status among segregating V segments might reflect linkage disequilibrium, but an unknown experimental factor could not be ruled out. Because HLA typing was missing for some donors at each locus, association tests included only the typed subset. While some public TCRs were present in many individuals, most TCR sequences turned up only very rarely across donors. The study gave a list of 150 to 200 TCR beta chains associated with cytomegalovirus.

Preparation of the library involved the immunoSEQ multiplex PCR assay. A mixture of 60 forward primers for TCR Vbeta segments and 13 reverse primers for TCR Jbeta segments was used in the multiplex PCR. Amplification of the CDR3 region of rearranged TCR beta genes was performed with a multiplex PCR assay on genomic DNA. On the Illumina HiSeq System, the amplified TCR beta libraries were sequenced as 87-base-pair reads. The authors' analysis ran thus. A later analysis tallied around 80 million unique TCR beta chains across the 610 or so repertoires, and about 10 million of those chains were shared by two or more donors. Raw reads were error-corrected and collapsed into unique sequences by a nearest-neighbor algorithm in which closely related sequences were merged to remove PCR and sequencing errors. V, D and J gene segments were assigned by aligning CDR3 sequences to IMGT reference sequences. For a sequence to be retained, at least a six-nucleotide match to both a V gene segment and a J gene segment was required. A rearrangement was called productive if the CDR3 had no stop codons and remained in frame with V and J, and every other rearrangement was called non-productive. CDR3 was defined according to IMGT convention as the region running from the second conserved V-encoded cysteine to the conserved J-encoded phenylalanine. In an earlier analysis of just under 600 of the donors, sequences lacking an unambiguous match to a single V gene segment were excluded. In an earlier analysis of 500 to 750 of the donors, V segments were called functional above 56.7% productive rearrangements and were called segregating when the between-donor standard deviation exceeded 5%. To diagnose cytomegalovirus status from the catalog of TCR beta chain sequences, a statistical classification framework was built. A later analysis assigned V and J genes by comparing TCR nucleotide sequences with IMGT/GENE-DB human TR gene sequences. The TCRdist pipeline was used in a later analysis to assign CDR3 sequences and most-parsimonious VDJ recombination scenarios. In a later analysis, each TCR beta chain was defined by its CDR3 amino acid sequence together with its V-gene family, and reads without a unique V-gene family were excluded. As a way to deal with suspected cross-contamination and a sequencing artifact, a later analysis dropped 450 to 600 nucleotide sequences that were highly shared and had low generation probability. In a later analysis, a clonal expansion index for each public chain was calculated from normalized within-repertoire ranks of inferred template counts. In a later analysis, generation probabilities were computed with a VDJ recombination model fitted to out-of-frame rearrangements, and the resulting probabilities were checked against IGoR. Hypergeometric tests were used in a later analysis to score TCR-TCR, TCR-HLA and TCR-CMV co-occurrence, with a repertoire-size bias correction applied to the TCR pairs. False discovery rates were estimated in a later analysis by permuting HLA or CMV assignments 20 times. In a later analysis, co-occurring TCRs were grouped using DBSCAN, with TCRdist sequence similarity added in when clustering inside HLA-allele-positive subsets. Co-occurrence clustering excluded repertoires with fewer than 30,000 or more than 120,000 public chains, plus five with anomalous nucleotide sharing. Here the immuneACCESS table is served through TCRdb, limited to in-frame sequences with V and J called. Missing clones are a known gap in these copies; in checked studies unresolved V genes cover under half, and the rest lacks a known reason. V, J and clone size were drawn from that table, and D and trimming were deduced from the DNA. The sample yields 90,000 to 110,000 clones; around 80% were counted once. Of the sample, 5.6% falls within the top ten clones.

The cohort comprised 670 or so healthy bone marrow donors. Cohort members were all nominally healthy when sampled, although unrecorded immune exposures were likely present. The donor tested CMV seronegative and was one of the 352 seronegative cohort members. A peripheral blood sample was collected from each donor, and TCR beta sequencing was performed on peripheral blood mononuclear cells. Genomic DNA extraction from the blood cell samples was performed with the Qiagen DNeasy Blood Extraction Kit. CDR1 and CDR2 are read off the germline V gene as SGHVS and FNYEAQ. V is shortened by 1 base, J by 5 bases, and the region joining them spans 12 bases. Reading from cysteine to phenylalanine, the CDR3 counts 15 amino acids. Of the read, only the CDR3 DNA is kept; its 45 bases are in frame from base 1.

The rearranged chain carries TRBV7-6 and TRBJ1-5; TRBD1 might be the D gene, on 5 matching bases. This receptor was identified in a male donor in good health and CMV-seronegative. Material: PBMCs. This receptor has the CDR3 CASSLGGVGHQPQHF. The DNA reads TGTGCCAGCAGCTTAGGGGGGGTCGGCCATCAGCCCCAGCATTTT. Extended through the reference TRBV7-6 and TRBJ1-5 proteins, this CDR3 yields the full variable domain: GAGVSQSPRYKVTKRGQDVALRCDPISGHVSLYWYRQALGQGPEFLTYFNYEAQQDKSGLPNDRFSAERPEGSISTLTIQRTEQRDSAMYRCASSLGGVGHQPQHFGDGTRLSIL.